This entry lists 32 T cell receptor beta chains sequenced from one sample in a study of early T cells in non-severe SARS-CoV-2 infection. TCRdb re-called the 5' RACE reads with MiXCR, one entry per CDR3 protein. The repertoire holds tens of thousands of distinct CDR3 sequences, 8% to 10% seen once, with 8.5% to 9% in the top ten. Material for sequencing was whole blood. The receptors here all came from an adult who was a healthcare worker with PCR-confirmed SARS-CoV-2 infection or an uninfected control (not recorded which).

This clonotype was observed many times. This chain connects TRBV7-2 to TRBJ2-5; TRBD2 aligns across 7 bases. Unmatched junction bases numbered 8, after V lost 2 bases and J lost 2 bases. This CDR3 has 16 residues. The germline CDR1 and CDR2 sequences are SGHTA and FQGNSA. The CDR3: CASSLIGGSLQETQYF. CDR3 bases: TGTGCCAGCAGCTTAATTGGCGGGAGCCTGCAAGAGACCCAGTACTTC.

Many counts were recorded for this clonotype. The genes are TRBV7-9 and TRBJ1-1; no definite D call. This CDR3 comprises 11 residues. Germline CDR1 reads SEHNR; CDR2 reads FQNEAQ (reference sequence). Trimming removed 1 base at V and 7 bases at J, with 4 bases between. Here the CDR3 reads CASSLGVEAFF. CDR3 nucleotides: TGTGCCAGCAGCTTAGGGGTTGAAGCTTTCTTT. Complete variable domain (other parts from reference TRBV7-9 and TRBJ1-1): DTGVSQNPRHKITKRGQNVTFRCDPISEHNRLYWYRQTLGQGPEFLTYFQNEAQLEKSRLLSDRFSAERPKGSFSTLEIQRTEQGDSAMYLCASSLGVEAFFGQGTRLTVV.

The sample holds many counts of this clonotype. CDR3 sequence (DNA): TGTGCCAGCAGCTTGGGGGCGTACTACGAGCAGTACTTC. It is translated as CASSLGAYYEQYF. The chain carries TRBV7-9 and TRBJ2-7; TRBD1 might be the D (6 bases). The ends were cut back, 3 bases at V and 3 bases at J, with 9 bases in the middle. Germline V gene sequence: CDR1 SEHNR, CDR2 FQNEAQ (reference sequence). This CDR3 contains 13 residues.

This clonotype showed up just a few times. This chain connects TRBV29-1 to TRBJ2-3; either TRBD1 or TRBD2 may supply D (5 bases each). CDR1 and CDR2 from the germline V gene are SQVTM and ANQGSEA. V lost 0 bases to trimming and J lost 6 bases, with 16 bases between them. The CDR3 runs 15 residues. CDR3 in DNA: TGCAGCGTTGAAGAGAGTCGGGGACCCCCCGATACGCAGTATTTT. Residues: CSVEESRGPPDTQYF.

This clonotype has more than one count but fewer than ten. The chain couples TRBV10-3 to TRBJ2-5; maybe TRBD2 (5 bases). Germline lookup yields CDR1 ENHRY and CDR2 SYGVKD. This CDR3 region has 14 residues. Trimming removed 0 bases from V and 3 bases from J, with 8 bases in between. As DNA, the CDR3 is TGTGCCATCAGTGAGTCGGGAGCGGAAGAGACCCAGTACTTC. Translation: CAISESGAEETQYF.

This clonotype has ten or more counts. This chain joins TRBV6-1 and TRBJ2-7; 10 bases map to TRBD2. Germline assignment: CDR1 MNHNS and CDR2 SASEGT. Trimming removed 5 bases from V and 1 base from J; junction bases left unmatched: 8. The CDR3 extends over 16 amino acids. This chain's CDR3 is CASSSTGTSASYEQYF. The CDR3 nucleotides are TGTGCCAGCAGTTCAACCGGGACTAGCGCGTCCTACGAGCAGTACTTC.

The chain recombines TRBV5-1 with TRBJ2-1, with D possibly called TRBD1 or TRBD2 (6 bases each). With 6 bases removed from V and 8 bases from J, the gap between germline ends came to 24 bases. The germline CDR1 and CDR2 sequences are SGHRS and YFSETQ. The CDR3 loop spans 16 amino acids. The CDR3 spells CASTDRPVRGGDEQFF. The CDR3 DNA sequence: TGCGCCAGCACAGACAGGCCGGTTCGGGGAGGAGATGAGCAGTTCTTC.

This clonotype was recorded many times. The V gene is TRBV7-9, the J gene TRBJ2-7; possible D gene TRBD2, 6 bases. CDR1 is SEHNR, CDR2 FQNEAQ, per germline (reference sequence). The CDR3 consists of 17 residues. V gave up 5 bases and J gave up 4 bases, with 24 bases separating them. The CDR3 nucleotides read TGTGCCAGCAGCCCGCCCTGGCGGGGCCCGATTTTATACGAGCAGTACTTC. As protein: CASSPPWRGPILYEQYF.

This clonotype was seen more than once but under ten times. The rearrangement links TRBV5-1 to TRBJ2-7; a possible D gene is TRBD2 (6 bases). The CDR3 has 11 amino acids. Germline V gene lookup returns CDR1 SGHRS and CDR2 YFSETQ. V was clipped by 5 bases and J by 6 bases, with 9 bases between them. The CDR3 nucleotides read TGCGCCAGCAGAGGGGAGGCCGAGCAGTACTTC. Translation gives CASRGEAEQYF.

Only a few counts were recorded for this clonotype. The chain is built from TRBV7-3 and TRBJ2-1; D is ambiguous. The CDR3 is 14 amino acids. Germline values: CDR1 SGHTA, CDR2 FQGTGA. V was cut by 5 bases and J by 1 base, with 9 bases left in between. The CDR3 loop reads CASSPHRSYNEQFF. CDR3 in DNA: TGTGCCAGCAGCCCACATCGGTCCTACAATGAGCAGTTCTTC.

This clonotype was observed a few times. The rearrangement joins TRBV19 to TRBJ2-1; TRBD2 matches at 11 bases. J was trimmed by 0 bases and V by 5 bases; bases with no gene match: 3. The CDR3 covers 16 residues. Germline V gene data show CDR1 as LNHDA and CDR2 as SQIVND (reference sequence). The CDR3 DNA sequence: TGTGCCAGTAGTCGGACTAGCGGGCGCTCCTACAATGAGCAGTTCTTC. Protein product: CASSRTSGRSYNEQFF.

Many counts were recorded for this clonotype. V usage is TRBV6-1 and J usage is TRBJ2-7, with D tentatively TRBD1 (5 bases). The germline V gene has CDR1 MNHNS and CDR2 SASEGT. Trimming left V 4 bases short and J 2 bases short, with 9 bases between. The CDR3 spans 13 residues. The CDR3 is CASSAGRAYEQYF. Written as DNA, the CDR3 is TGTGCCAGCAGTGCGGGCAGGGCCTACGAGCAGTACTTC.

The gene calls are TRBV21-1 and TRBJ2-7; the D call TRBD1 from the table was never checked on the DNA. TRBV21-1 is a listed pseudogene. The CDR3 totals 10 residues. CDR3 bases: TGTGCCAGCAGCAAAGTGGACAGACACTTC. Amino acid sequence: CASSKVDRHF.

This clonotype was counted ten times or more. The chain has TRBV3-1 and TRBJ1-5; D perhaps matches TRBD1 (5 bases). The CDR3 contains 14 residues. Per germline, CDR1 LGHDT and CDR2 YNNKEL (reference sequence). V lost 4 bases to trimming and J lost 4 bases, with 11 bases between them. The CDR3 DNA is TGTGCCAGCAGCCCGCGAGGGGAGAATCAGCCCCAGCATTTT. Translating gives CASSPRGENQPQHF.

This clonotype was counted ten times or more. The V gene is TRBV7-9, the J gene TRBJ2-1; D possibly corresponds to TRBD2 (6 bases). V was cut by 5 bases and J by 5 bases, with 13 bases left in between. The CDR3 runs 14 residues. The germline V gene has CDR1 SEHNR and CDR2 FQNEAQ (reference sequence). CDR3 nucleotide sequence: TGTGCCAGCAGCCGTTCGGGACTGCACAATGAGCAGTTCTTC. Protein: CASSRSGLHNEQFF.

At least ten counts were recorded for this clonotype. This chain links TRBV27 with TRBJ1-5; D gene ambiguous. V shed 5 bases and J shed 0 bases, with 5 bases lying between them. The germline gives CDR1 MNHEY, CDR2 SMNVEV (reference sequence). CDR3 length: 13 amino acids. CDR3 coding DNA: TGTGCCAGCAGTCGTTATAGCAATCAGCCCCAGCATTTT. It encodes CASSRYSNQPQHF.

This clonotype came up many times. This chain links TRBV11-2 with TRBJ2-2, with D unresolved. Deletions cut 1 base from V and 0 bases from J, with 15 bases between. There are 18 residues in the CDR3. Germline CDR1 SGHAT, CDR2 FQNNGV. CDR3 in amino acids: CASSLVGGGETNTGELFF. The DNA for the CDR3 is TGTGCCAGCAGCTTAGTCGGCGGCGGAGAAACGAACACCGGGGAGCTGTTTTTT. The variable domain in full, with the rest retrieved from reference TRBV11-2 and TRBJ2-2, is EAGVAQSPRYKIIEKRQSVAFWCNPISGHATLYWYQQILGQGPKLLIQFQNNGVVDDSQLPKDRFSAERLKGVDSTLKIQPAKLEDSAVYLCASSLVGGGETNTGELFFGEGSRLTVL.

V and J are TRBV27 and TRBJ2-2, with 11 bases matching TRBD2. CDR1 and CDR2 from the germline V gene are MNHEY and SMNVEV (reference sequence). V was pared by 7 bases and J by 7 bases, with 11 bases of the junction left unmatched. The CDR3 consists of 16 residues. The CDR3 region is CASTPLAGGYRGELFF. The DNA of the CDR3 is TGTGCCAGCACCCCCTTAGCGGGAGGGTACCGCGGGGAGCTGTTTTTT.

This chain uses TRBV20-1 with TRBJ1-5, with D unresolved. The CDR3 loop spans 14 amino acids. The germline gives CDR1 DFQATT, CDR2 SNEGSKA (reference sequence). The V gene lost 5 bases and the J gene lost 0 bases, with 11 bases spanning the gap. The CDR3 nucleotides read TGCAGTGCTTGGACGGAATATAGCAATCAGCCCCAGCATTTT. Residues: CSAWTEYSNQPQHF.

The V and J genes are TRBV6-5 and TRBJ2-2; the D is unclear. Germline assignment: CDR1 MNHEY and CDR2 SVGAGI. The CDR3 extends over 15 amino acids. Trimming cost V 0 bases and J 5 bases, with 10 bases left between them. The CDR3 DNA sequence: TGTGCCAGCAGTTACTCTGGCAGAGAGACCGGGGAGCTGTTTTTT. Protein: CASSYSGRETGELFF.

Many counts were recorded for this clonotype. The chain employs TRBV7-6 and TRBJ1-3; the D is unclear. The germline gives CDR1 SGHVS, CDR2 FNYEAQ. V lost 1 base and J 0 bases, leaving 4 bases between the germline ends. This CDR3 is 14 amino acids long. CDR3 DNA: TGTGCCAGCAGCTTAGAGAACTCTGGAAACACCATATATTTT. Protein product: CASSLENSGNTIYF.

This clonotype showed up just a few times. The rearrangement uses TRBV29-1 and TRBJ2-5, with 7 bases identical to TRBD1. Germline CDR1 SQVTM, CDR2 ANQGSEA. The CDR3 sequence is 13 residues long. V was clipped by 7 bases and J by 4 bases; unmatched bases: 9. The CDR3 spells CSGAGQAPETQYF. DNA for the CDR3: TGCAGCGGGGCCGGACAGGCGCCAGAGACCCAGTACTTC.

This clonotype was seen many times. In DNA, the CDR3 is TGCGCCAGCAGCCTGCAACAGGGAGGAGGCACTGAAGCTTTCTTT. Its protein is CASSLQQGGGTEAFF. The chain employs TRBV5-1 and TRBJ1-1; a possible D gene is TRBD1 (6 bases). From germline, CDR1 is SGHRS and CDR2 YFSETQ. V gave up 4 bases and J gave up 4 bases, with 17 bases separating them. The length of the CDR3 is 15 residues.

This clonotype was counted many times. The chain combines TRBV20-1 with TRBJ2-3; unclear D gene. CDR1 and CDR2 (germline): DFQATT, SNEGSKA (reference sequence). Trimming cost V 3 bases and J 7 bases, with 17 bases left between them. CDR3 length: 14 residues. CDR3 loop: CSASLAFPANTQYF. DNA for the CDR3: TGCAGTGCTAGTTTGGCTTTCCCCGCGAATACGCAGTATTTT.

The V gene is TRBV19, the J gene TRBJ2-2; TRBD2 matches at 8 bases. The junction had 12 bases not matched to a gene; V was cut back by 0 bases and J by 0 bases. The V gene's germline CDR1 is LNHDA and CDR2 SQIVND (reference sequence). The CDR3 extends over 20 amino acids. DNA for the CDR3: TGTGCCAGTAGTATAGATCAATTTTGGGCTAGCGGGTCGAACACCGGGGAGCTGTTTTTT. Amino acids: CASSIDQFWASGSNTGELFF.

This clonotype was detected ten times or more. The gene calls are TRBV5-4 and TRBJ2-5; TRBD2 might be the D (7 bases). The ends were cut back, 1 base at V and 7 bases at J, with 17 bases in the middle. Germline loops: CDR1 SGHNT, CDR2 YYREEE (reference sequence). The CDR3 extends over 15 amino acids. The chain's CDR3 is CASSLLQGGEVTQYF. CDR3 in DNA: TGTGCCAGCAGCTTGTTACAGGGAGGGGAAGTGACCCAGTACTTC.

The chain employs TRBV5-1 and TRBJ2-1; maybe TRBD2 (5 bases). The length of the CDR3 is 15 residues. V dropped 1 base and J dropped 5 bases, with 13 bases sitting between them. Germline assignment: CDR1 SGHRS and CDR2 YFSETQ. CDR3 in DNA: TGCGCCAGCAGCTTGCTGCCGGACTCTCACAATGAGCAGTTCTTC. Its translation is CASSLLPDSHNEQFF.

This clonotype was detected ten times or more. V and J are TRBV29-1 and TRBJ1-2; a weak D match, TRBD1 (6 bases). The CDR3 contains 12 residues. Germline V gives CDR1 SQVTM, CDR2 ANQGSEA. The V end lost 4 bases, the J end lost 4 bases, and 10 bases lay between the germline ends. CDR3 sequence: CSVVVQGYGYTF. The CDR3 nucleotides are TGCAGCGTTGTGGTACAGGGCTATGGCTACACCTTC.

This clonotype was seen a handful of times. The V gene is TRBV5-1, the J gene TRBJ2-5; D gene unclear. The CDR3 loop spans 14 amino acids. The germline CDR1 and CDR2 sequences are SGHRS and YFSETQ. The V end was cut by 5 bases, the J end by 2 bases, with 13 bases between. CDR3 protein: CASRLDTSQETQYF. The CDR3 nucleotides read TGCGCCAGCAGACTCGACACCTCTCAAGAGACCCAGTACTTC.

This clonotype was observed many times. The chain is built from TRBV4-3 and TRBJ2-1, with TRBD2 matching 7 bases. Germline values: CDR1 LGHNA, CDR2 YSLEER. Trimming at V came to 0 bases and at J to 5 bases, leaving 7 bases not matched to a gene. The CDR3 is 16 residues long. The CDR3 protein is CASSQDGDYFDNEQFF. Here the CDR3 DNA reads TGCGCCAGCAGCCAAGATGGGGACTACTTTGACAATGAGCAGTTCTTC.

This clonotype was seen at least ten times. The chain has TRBV7-6 and TRBJ2-2, with TRBD1 matching over 7 bases. Germline V gene lookup returns CDR1 SGHVS and CDR2 FNYEAQ. V shed 1 base, J shed 4 bases, and the junction held 6 bases outside the gene matches. The CDR3 totals 16 residues. The CDR3, as DNA: TGTGCCAGCAGCTTAGGAGGGGGCCAAATCACCGGGGAGCTGTTTTTT. It translates to CASSLGGGQITGELFF.

This clonotype turned up a few times. CDR3 in amino acids: CASSPSSQEWSEQYF. Here the CDR3 DNA reads TGTGCCAGCAGCCCCTCTTCACAGGAGTGGAGCGAGCAGTACTTC. The J gene is TRBJ2-7, the V gene TRBV3-1; maybe TRBD1 (5 bases). This CDR3 has 15 residues. Germline loops: CDR1 LGHDT, CDR2 YNNKEL (reference sequence). Trimming removed 4 bases at V and 6 bases at J, with 19 bases between.